This TCR beta chain derives from a study of shared clonotypes between healthy human individuals. Germline V gives CDR1 KGHSH, CDR2 LQKENI. CDR3 length: 14 amino acids. V lost 3 bases to trimming and J lost 4 bases, with 12 bases between them. Only in-frame clones appear in the TCRdb table, and some are missing; sequencing was by immunoSEQ multiplex PCR. The sample gives roughly 1,500,000 clones, about 98.5% of which show up once; over 0.3% is in the top ten. This sequence joins TRBV18 and TRBJ2-5; D call uncertain. Specimen: naive CD4+ T cells sorted from blood. As to subset: CD45RA+ positively selected. This TCR was recovered from a man aged 25 to 45 in good health. The CDR3 region has the DNA TGTGCCAGCTCACCCCTATCGGGTGTAGAGACCCAGTACTTC. Amino acids: CASSPLSGVETQYF.